The TCR beta chain described here comes from a study of blood T cell repertoires in COVID-19. The germline V gene has CDR1 SNHLY and CDR2 FYNNEI. V lost 4 bases and J lost 3, with 15 bases in between. The CDR3 is 15 residues long. Under the authors' procedure: How many nucleated cells were present was estimated from reference gene primer amplification. TCRdb keeps only in-frame clones here, not all; method: immunoSEQ multiplex PCR. Clone size and the V and J calls come from that table; the DNA yielded D and trimming. This repertoire shows over 90,000 clones, approximately 84% found once; its top ten account for around 4.5%.

The origin of this receptor is a human donor in a cohort sampled during active COVID-19. Specimen: peripheral blood. This chain links TRBV2 with TRBJ1-2, with D perhaps matching TRBD1 (6 bases). The CDR3 coding sequence is TGTGCCAGCAGTGCCCAACAGGGAAGTTACTATGGCTACACCTTC. This encodes CASSAQQGSYYGYTF.